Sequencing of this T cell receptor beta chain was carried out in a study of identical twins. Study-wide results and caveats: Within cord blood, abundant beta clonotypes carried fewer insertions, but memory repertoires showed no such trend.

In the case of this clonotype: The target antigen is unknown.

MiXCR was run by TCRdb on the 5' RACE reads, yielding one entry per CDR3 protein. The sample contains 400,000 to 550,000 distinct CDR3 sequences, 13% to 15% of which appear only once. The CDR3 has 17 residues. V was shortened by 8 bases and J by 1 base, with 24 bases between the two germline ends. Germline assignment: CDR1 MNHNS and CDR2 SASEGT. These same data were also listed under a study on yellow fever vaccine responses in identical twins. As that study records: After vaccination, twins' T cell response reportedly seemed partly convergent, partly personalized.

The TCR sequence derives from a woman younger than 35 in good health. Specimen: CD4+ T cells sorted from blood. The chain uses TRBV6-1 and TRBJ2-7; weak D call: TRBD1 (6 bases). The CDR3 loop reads CASRPRRGRGISYEQYF. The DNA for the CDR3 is TGTGCCAGCCGGCCGCGACGCGGCAGGGGTATATCCTACGAGCAGTACTTC.